The 17 T cell receptor beta chains below were found in one sample sequenced in a study of human T cells and chemical hapten exposure. Time point in this sample: pre-sensitization, week 0. This sample's treatment: therapeutic diphenylcyclopropenone sensitization with weekly scalp DPC. TCRdb independently ran MiXCR on the RACE reads; one entry per CDR3 protein. Of around 380,000 distinct CDR3 sequences listed, 5% to 6.5% are singletons. Specimen: whole blood, collected in connection with sensitization to the hapten diphenylcyclopropenone (DPC). Receptors were obtained from a young woman with alopecia areata. Some clones in this sample may be carry-over from other donors' samples.

The chain has TRBV6-2 or TRBV6-3 and TRBJ2-3, with D possibly TRBD2 on 7 matching bases. V dropped 5 bases and J dropped 5 bases, with 11 bases sitting between them. Germline lookup yields CDR1 MNHEY and CDR2 SVGEGT. This CDR3 spans 13 amino acids. CDR3 region: CASSGGGQDTQYF. CDR3 nucleotides: TGTGCCAGCAGTGGGGGGGGCCAAGATACGCAGTATTTT.

This clonotype was seen at least ten times. The chain links TRBV27 to TRBJ1-6; D uncertain. Trimming left V 5 bases short and J 5 bases short, with 13 bases between. Germline CDR1 MNHEY, CDR2 SMNVEV (reference sequence). The CDR3 has 15 amino acids. The CDR3 here is CASSRSYINNSPLHF. The CDR3 DNA reads TGTGCCAGCAGTCGATCCTATATAAATAATTCACCCCTCCACTTT.

The sample holds a few counts of this clonotype. The rearrangement joins TRBV4-1 to TRBJ2-3; no firm D call. Deletions cut 0 bases from V and 0 bases from J, with 4 bases between. CDR1 is MGHRA, CDR2 YSYEKL, per germline. The CDR3 is made up of 14 amino acids. This CDR3 is CASSQDDSTDTQYF. CDR3 nucleotides: TGCGCCAGCAGCCAAGATGACAGCACAGATACGCAGTATTTT.

V is TRBV7-3 and J is TRBJ2-5; TRBD1 matches at 7 bases. The CDR3 length is 13 residues. V lost 4 bases and J lost 4; bases outside the gene matches: 3. Germline-derived CDR1 and CDR2 are SGHTA and FQGTGA. The CDR3 loop is CASSWDSRETQYF. CDR3 nucleotides: TGTGCCAGCAGCTGGGACAGCCGAGAGACCCAGTACTTC.

This clonotype was detected only a few times. This chain uses TRBV11-1 with TRBJ1-1, with a tentative D call TRBD1 (6 bases). The CDR3 is 14 residues long. Germline CDR1 and CDR2: SGHAT and FQDESV (reference sequence). Trimming removed 4 bases from V and 4 bases from J, with 13 bases in between. The chain's CDR3 is CASSSLTGFTEAFF. The CDR3, as DNA: TGTGCCAGCAGCTCACTGACAGGCTTCACTGAAGCTTTCTTT.

This clonotype was recorded a few times. The rearrangement joins TRBV28 to TRBJ2-7; 10 nucleotides match TRBD2. This CDR3 spans 15 amino acids. V dropped 4 bases and J dropped 2; count of bases not matched to a gene: 5. From germline, CDR1 is MDHEN and CDR2 SYDVKM. This chain's CDR3 is CASSYRLAGTYEQYF. DNA for the CDR3: TGTGCCAGCAGTTATCGACTAGCGGGCACCTACGAGCAGTACTTC.

This clonotype was detected only a few times. The chain uses TRBV5-4 and TRBJ2-3, with 10 nucleotides matching TRBD2. The junction had 18 bases not matched to a gene; V was cut back by 5 bases and J by 0 bases. Germline V lookup: CDR1 SGHNT, CDR2 YYREEE (reference sequence). The CDR3 has 20 amino acids. CDR3 sequence: CASRGGTTSGDRYSTDTQYF. In nucleotides, the CDR3 is TGTGCCAGCAGGGGGGGGACTACTAGCGGGGACCGTTACAGCACAGATACGCAGTATTTT.

V and J are TRBV18 and TRBJ2-3; the D gene could be TRBD1 or TRBD2 (5 bases each). This CDR3 region has 16 residues. V lost 3 bases and J 4 bases, leaving 17 bases between the germline ends. Germline V gene lookup returns CDR1 KGHSH and CDR2 LQKENI. The CDR3, as DNA: TGTGCCAGCTCACCGGGGACCCCCCAAGGTTCAGATACGCAGTATTTT. Its translation is CASSPGTPQGSDTQYF.

V gene TRBV7-2 combines with J gene TRBJ1-6; 7 bases fit TRBD1. Looked up from germline, CDR1 is SGHTA and CDR2 is FQGNSA. CDR3 length: 15 amino acids. The V gene end was trimmed by 3 bases and the J gene end by 10 bases; junction bases not matched to a gene: 9. The CDR3 DNA sequence: TGTGCCAGCAGCTTCTGGACAGGAGAAAGCTCACCCCTCCACTTT. This codes for CASSFWTGESSPLHF.

The V call is TRBV4-3, the J call TRBJ2-7; the match to TRBD1 covers 9 bases. Germline lookup yields CDR1 LGHNA and CDR2 YSLEER. There are 14 residues in the CDR3. The V segment lost 1 base and the J segment 5 bases; nucleotides outside the gene matches: 3. The CDR3 sequence is CASSQGTGADEQYF. The CDR3 nucleotides read TGCGCCAGCAGCCAAGGGACAGGGGCCGACGAGCAGTACTTC.

Concerning this clonotype: This could be a read error, since a much larger clone is one nucleotide away. V and J are TRBV6-5 and TRBJ1-2, with D maybe TRBD1 (5 bases). Germline-derived CDR1 and CDR2 are MNHEY and SVGAGI. CDR3 length: 16 amino acids. V was shortened by 1 base and J by 5 bases, with 17 bases between the two germline ends. The CDR3 bases are TGTGCCAGCAGTTACTTGATGGGGCGGGGCGCGTATGGCTACACCTTC. Its protein product is CASSYLMGRGAYGYTF.

The CDR3 protein is CSAPGQGLSNEQFF. CDR3 DNA sequence: TGCAGTGCTCCGGGACAGGGGCTATCGAATGAGCAGTTCTTC. The chain employs TRBV20-1 and TRBJ2-1; 10 bases agree with TRBD1. The CDR3 sequence is 14 residues long. Germline lookup yields CDR1 DFQATT and CDR2 SNEGSKA (reference sequence). The junction had 8 bases not matched to a gene; V was cut back by 5 bases and J by 7 bases.

The table lists this clonotype with many counts. V is TRBV6-5 and J is TRBJ1-6; TRBD1 agrees at 7 bases. Germline CDR1 reads MNHEY; CDR2 reads SVGAGI. V trimming: 0 bases; J trimming: 4 bases; junction bases outside the gene matches: 12. The CDR3 is made up of 19 amino acids. CDR3 DNA sequence: TGTGCCAGCAGTTACTCGGGGAGGGGGCTCCCCGAATATAATTCACCCCTCCACTTT. Translated: CASSYSGRGLPEYNSPLHF.

This clonotype was found many times. The rearrangement links TRBV12-3 or TRBV12-4 to TRBJ1-1; D unclear. There are 12 residues in the CDR3. V was clipped by 1 base and J by 6 bases, with 6 bases between them. This CDR3 reads CASSLGVAEAFF. CDR3 nucleotide sequence: TGTGCCAGCAGTTTAGGGGTTGCTGAAGCTTTCTTT.

At least ten counts were recorded for this clonotype. The CDR3, as DNA: TGTGCCAGCAGCTTAGGCGCGGGGTCCTACGAGCAGTACTTC. Translating gives CASSLGAGSYEQYF. The genes are TRBV11-3 and TRBJ2-7; a possible D gene is TRBD2 (6 bases). The germline V and J ends were trimmed by 1 base and 1 base, with 8 bases remaining between them. Germline CDR1 reads SGHNT; CDR2 reads YENEEA. CDR3 length equals 14 residues.

This clonotype occurred many times. The V gene is TRBV29-1, the J gene TRBJ2-3; TRBD1 or TRBD2 may be the D gene (5 bases each). Trimming left V 0 bases short and J 6 bases short, with 16 bases between. Germline loops: CDR1 SQVTM, CDR2 ANQGSEA. CDR3 length: 15 amino acids. The CDR3 is CSVEDLFGDGDTQYF. In DNA form, the CDR3 reads TGCAGCGTTGAAGATCTTTTCGGGGACGGGGATACGCAGTATTTT.

This clonotype was seen at least ten times. The chain combines TRBV27 with TRBJ2-6; possibly TRBD1 or TRBD2 for D (6 bases each). The CDR3 totals 18 residues. V was clipped by 7 bases and J by 0 bases, with 19 bases between them. Germline CDR1 reads MNHEY; CDR2 reads SMNVEV (reference sequence). This CDR3 reads CASTLGWGATSGANVLTF. In DNA form, the CDR3 reads TGTGCCAGCACTCTTGGGTGGGGGGCCACCTCTGGGGCCAACGTCCTGACTTTC.